This paragraph reports one T cell receptor (beta chain). In the source study's methods: Using reference gene primer amplification, nucleated cell counts were estimated. Profiling relied on immunoSEQ multiplex PCR, and the TCRdb table lists in-frame clones only, not all of them. V, J and clone size reflect that table, while D and trimming were determined from the DNA. The repertoire holds over 100,000 clones, about 87% seen once, with 6% to 7% in the top ten. This entry belongs to a study of blood T cell repertoires in COVID-19. As for the study in general: Acute-phase and convalescent COVID-19 samples originated in the United States, Italy and Spain. Sample material is recorded as cDNA or gDNA derived from T cells, B-cell-depleted T cells, or PBMCs.

The CDR3 is 14 residues long. Germline loops: CDR1 SGHRS, CDR2 YFSETQ. V was clipped by 4 bases and J by 0 bases, with 10 bases between them. This clonotype originated in a woman aged 50 to 60 with acute or convalescent COVID-19. The chain links TRBV5-1 to TRBJ1-1; maybe TRBD1 (6 bases). Sequencing was carried out using peripheral blood. CDR3 sequence reads: CASSGTLMNTEAFF. CDR3 bases: TGCGCCAGCAGCGGGACACTTATGAACACTGAAGCTTTCTTT.